Given below is one TCR beta chain in context. The antigen is undetermined. The source of the sample is a study of glioma-infiltrating T cells. Points from the study as a whole: Only very few CDR3 sequences appeared in both tissue and blood. Signature shared blood CDR3 motifs were enriched in low-divergence and depleted in high-divergence patients.

Germline CDR1 ENHRY, CDR2 SYGVKD. This CDR3 has 12 residues. Deletions cut 5 bases from V and 9 bases from J, with 11 bases between. TCR alpha and beta CDR3 regions were amplified from RNA using iRepertoire nested multiplex PCR. TCRdb analysed the multiplex PCR reads with MiXCR anew, one entry per CDR3 protein. The sample comprises a few hundred thousand distinct CDR3 sequences, roughly two fifths of which are singletons, and more than 10% rests with the top ten. This clonotype was obtained from a human donor with low-grade glioma or glioblastoma, undergoing nonglioma brain surgery, or in good health (not recorded which). The V and J genes are TRBV10-3 and TRBJ2-1; possibly TRBD2 for D (5 bases). Sample: glioma tissue, nonneoplastic brain tissue, or PBMCs (not recorded which). The CDR3 sequence is CAISFPDSEQFF. DNA for the CDR3: TGTGCCATCAGTTTCCCGGACTCTGAGCAGTTCTTC.